What follows is one TCR beta chain and its context. This entry is derived from a study of blood T cell repertoires in COVID-19. About the research overall: COVID-19 samples from acute and convalescent phases originated in the United States, Italy and Spain. From T cells, B-cell-depleted T cells, or PBMCs came the material, which was cDNA or gDNA.

V lost 5 bases, J lost 1 base, and 14 bases stayed unmatched. There are 17 residues in the CDR3. CDR1 is SGHDT, CDR2 YYEEEE, per germline. In the original processing: Researchers report that nucleated cell counts were estimated from reference gene primer amplification. Only in-frame clones appear in the TCRdb table, and some are missing; sequencing was by immunoSEQ multiplex PCR. That table supplies the V and J calls and clone size; D and trimming were determined from the DNA. The data show over 110,000 clones, 80% seen once. Sequences were obtained from peripheral blood. The receptor was derived from a man aged 70 or older who had recovered from COVID-19. V usage is TRBV5-6 and J usage is TRBJ2-5; 7 bases match TRBD1. CDR3 loop: CASSRTGTVDFQETQYF. CDR3 sequence (DNA): TGTGCCAGCAGTCGGACCGGGACAGTTGACTTCCAAGAGACCCAGTACTTC.